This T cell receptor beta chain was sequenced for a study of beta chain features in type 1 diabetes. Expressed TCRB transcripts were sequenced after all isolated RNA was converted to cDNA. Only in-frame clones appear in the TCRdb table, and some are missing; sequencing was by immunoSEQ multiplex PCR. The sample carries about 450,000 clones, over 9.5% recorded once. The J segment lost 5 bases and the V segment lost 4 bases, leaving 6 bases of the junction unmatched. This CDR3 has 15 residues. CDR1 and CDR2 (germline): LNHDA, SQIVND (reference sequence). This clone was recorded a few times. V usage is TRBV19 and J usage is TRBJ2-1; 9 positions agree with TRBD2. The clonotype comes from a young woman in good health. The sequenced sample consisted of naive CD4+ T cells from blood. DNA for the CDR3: TGTGCCAGTAGTACGGGTGCGGGAGGGGACAATGAGCAGTTCTTC. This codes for CASSTGAGGDNEQFF.